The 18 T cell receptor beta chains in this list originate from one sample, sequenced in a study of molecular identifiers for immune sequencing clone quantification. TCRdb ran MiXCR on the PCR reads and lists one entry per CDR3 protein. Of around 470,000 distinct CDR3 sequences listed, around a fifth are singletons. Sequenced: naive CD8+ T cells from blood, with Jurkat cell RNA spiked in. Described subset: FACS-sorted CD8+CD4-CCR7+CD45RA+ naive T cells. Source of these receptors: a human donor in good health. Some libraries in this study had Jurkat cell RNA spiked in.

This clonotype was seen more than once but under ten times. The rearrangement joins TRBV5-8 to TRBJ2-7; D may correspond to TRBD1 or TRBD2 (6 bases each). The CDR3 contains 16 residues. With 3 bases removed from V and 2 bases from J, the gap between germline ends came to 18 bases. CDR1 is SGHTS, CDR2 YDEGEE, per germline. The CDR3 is CASSSTRKGGPYEQYF. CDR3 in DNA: TGTGCCAGCAGCTCCACCCGGAAAGGGGGGCCCTACGAGCAGTACTTC. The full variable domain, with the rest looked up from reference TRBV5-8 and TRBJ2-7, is EAGVTQSPTHLIKTRGQQATLRCSPISGHTSVYWYQQALGLGLQFLLWYDEGEERNRGNFPPRFSGRQFPNYSSELNVNALELEDSALYLCASSSTRKGGPYEQYFGPGTRLTVT.

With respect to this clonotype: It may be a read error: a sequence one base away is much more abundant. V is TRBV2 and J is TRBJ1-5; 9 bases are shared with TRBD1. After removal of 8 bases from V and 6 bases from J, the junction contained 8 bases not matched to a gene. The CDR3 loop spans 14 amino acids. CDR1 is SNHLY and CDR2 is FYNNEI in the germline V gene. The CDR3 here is CASGPGTGLQPQHF. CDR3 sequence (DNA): TGTGCCAGCGGCCCCGGGACAGGGCTTCAGCCCCAGCATTTT.

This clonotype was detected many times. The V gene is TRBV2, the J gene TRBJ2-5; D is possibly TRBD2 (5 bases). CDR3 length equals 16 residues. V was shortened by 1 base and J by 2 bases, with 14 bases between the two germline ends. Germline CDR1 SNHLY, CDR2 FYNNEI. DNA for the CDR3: TGTGCCAGCAGTGAAGAGGTAGCGAGATTTCAAGAGACCCAGTACTTC. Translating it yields CASSEEVARFQETQYF.

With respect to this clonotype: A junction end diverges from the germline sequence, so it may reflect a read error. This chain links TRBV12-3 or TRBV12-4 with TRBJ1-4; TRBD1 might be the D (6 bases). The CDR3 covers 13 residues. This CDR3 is CARSWAGEDRLFF. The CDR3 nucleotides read TGTGCCAGGAGTTGGGCAGGGGAGGACCGACTGTTTTTT.

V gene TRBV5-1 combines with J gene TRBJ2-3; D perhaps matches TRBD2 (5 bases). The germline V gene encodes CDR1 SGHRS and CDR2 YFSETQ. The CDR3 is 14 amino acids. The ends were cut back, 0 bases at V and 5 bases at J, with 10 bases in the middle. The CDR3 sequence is CASSLERRGDTQYF. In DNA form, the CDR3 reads TGCGCCAGCAGCTTGGAGCGTCGGGGAGATACGCAGTATTTT. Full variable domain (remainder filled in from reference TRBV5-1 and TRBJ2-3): KAGVTQTPRYLIKTRGQQVTLSCSPISGHRSVSWYQQTPGQGLQFLFEYFSETQRNKGNFPGRFSGRQFSNSRSEMNVSTLELGDSALYLCASSLERRGDTQYFGPGTRLTVL.

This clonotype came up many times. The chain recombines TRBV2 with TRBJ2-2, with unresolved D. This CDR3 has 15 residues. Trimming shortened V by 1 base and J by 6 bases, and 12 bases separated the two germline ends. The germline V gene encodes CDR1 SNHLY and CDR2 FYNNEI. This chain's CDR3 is CASSEESTSAGELFF. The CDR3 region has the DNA TGTGCCAGCAGTGAAGAGTCAACGTCGGCCGGGGAGCTGTTTTTT.

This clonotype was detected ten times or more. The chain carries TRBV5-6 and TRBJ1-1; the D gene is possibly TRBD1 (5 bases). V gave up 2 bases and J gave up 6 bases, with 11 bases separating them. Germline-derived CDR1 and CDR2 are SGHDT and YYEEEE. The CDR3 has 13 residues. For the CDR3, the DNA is TGTGCCAGCAGCTTAACAGGACCAGCTGAAGCTTTCTTT. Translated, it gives CASSLTGPAEAFF.

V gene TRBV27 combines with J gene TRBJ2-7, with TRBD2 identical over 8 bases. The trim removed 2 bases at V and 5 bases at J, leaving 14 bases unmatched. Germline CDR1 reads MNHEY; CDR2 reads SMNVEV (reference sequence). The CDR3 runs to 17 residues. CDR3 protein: CASSLLSVMGSGDEQYF. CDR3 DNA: TGTGCCAGCAGTTTACTAAGCGTTATGGGTAGCGGGGACGAGCAGTACTTC.

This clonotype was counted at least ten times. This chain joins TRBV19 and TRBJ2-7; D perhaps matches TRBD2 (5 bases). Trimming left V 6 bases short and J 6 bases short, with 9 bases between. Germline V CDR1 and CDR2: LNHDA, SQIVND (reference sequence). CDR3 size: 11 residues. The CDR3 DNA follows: TGTGCCAGTAGAGCCGCGGGCGAGCAGTACTTC. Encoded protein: CASRAAGEQYF.

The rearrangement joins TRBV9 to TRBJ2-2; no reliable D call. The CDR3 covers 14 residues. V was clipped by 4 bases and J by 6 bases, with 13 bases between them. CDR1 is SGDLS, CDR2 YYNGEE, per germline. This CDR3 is CASSPRVDAGELFF. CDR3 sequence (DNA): TGTGCCAGCAGCCCACGAGTAGACGCCGGGGAGCTGTTTTTT.

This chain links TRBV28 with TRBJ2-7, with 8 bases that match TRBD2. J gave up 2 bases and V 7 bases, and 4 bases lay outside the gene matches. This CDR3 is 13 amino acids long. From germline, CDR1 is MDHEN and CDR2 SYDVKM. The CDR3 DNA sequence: TGTGCCAGCACAGCGGGGGATGCCTACGAGCAGTACTTC. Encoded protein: CASTAGDAYEQYF.

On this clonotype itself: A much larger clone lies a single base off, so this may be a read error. The CDR3 reads CARDPGAGLVSGANVLTF. In nucleotides, the CDR3 is TGTGCTAGGGACCCCGGGGCAGGGCTGGTCTCTGGGGCCAACGTCCTGACTTTC. The chain uses TRBV12-5 and TRBJ2-6, with D possibly called TRBD1 or TRBD2 (5 bases each). CDR3 length equals 18 residues. Trimming removed 9 bases from V and 0 bases from J, with 21 bases in between. Germline-derived CDR1 and CDR2 are LGHNT and FRNRAP.

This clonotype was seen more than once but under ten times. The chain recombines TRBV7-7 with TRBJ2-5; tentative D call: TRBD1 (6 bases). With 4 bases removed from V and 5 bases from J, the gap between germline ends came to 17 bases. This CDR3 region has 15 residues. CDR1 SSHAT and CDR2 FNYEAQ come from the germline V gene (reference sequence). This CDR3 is CASSSSLTGSETQYF. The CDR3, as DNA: TGTGCCAGCAGCTCCAGCCTAACAGGGTCGGAGACCCAGTACTTC.

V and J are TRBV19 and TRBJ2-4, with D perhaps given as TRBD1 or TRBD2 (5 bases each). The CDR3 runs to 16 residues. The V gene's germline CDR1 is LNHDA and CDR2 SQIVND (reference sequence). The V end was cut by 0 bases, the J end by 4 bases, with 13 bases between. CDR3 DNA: TGTGCCAGTAGTATAGAAGAAGGGTGGGGGAAAAACATTCAGTACTTC. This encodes CASSIEEGWGKNIQYF.

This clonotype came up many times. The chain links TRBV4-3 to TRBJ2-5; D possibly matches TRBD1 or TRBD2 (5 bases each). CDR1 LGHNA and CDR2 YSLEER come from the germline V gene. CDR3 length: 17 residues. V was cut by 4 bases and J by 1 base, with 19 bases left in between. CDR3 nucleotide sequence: TGCGCCAGCAGCCCAACCACCGGGACCCGAAGCCAAGAGACCCAGTACTTC. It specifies CASSPTTGTRSQETQYF.

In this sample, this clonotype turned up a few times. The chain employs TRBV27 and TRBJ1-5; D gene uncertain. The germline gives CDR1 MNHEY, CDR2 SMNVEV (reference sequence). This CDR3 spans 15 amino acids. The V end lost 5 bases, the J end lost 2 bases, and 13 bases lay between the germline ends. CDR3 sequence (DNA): TGTGCCAGCAGTCCTTACCCTATTGGCAATCAGCCCCAGCATTTT. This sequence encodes CASSPYPIGNQPQHF.

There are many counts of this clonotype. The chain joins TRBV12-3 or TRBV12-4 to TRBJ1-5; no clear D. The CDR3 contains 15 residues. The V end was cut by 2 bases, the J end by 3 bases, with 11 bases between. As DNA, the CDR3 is TGTGCCAGCAGTTTATATGGTCAGAACAATCAGCCCCAGCATTTT. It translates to CASSLYGQNNQPQHF.

DNA for the CDR3: TGTGCCTGCAAATCGACTAGCGGGAGGGCAAACACCGGGGAGCTGTTTTTT. Encoded protein: CACKSTSGRANTGELFF. The V and J genes are TRBV2 and TRBJ2-2; 14 bases fit TRBD2. The CDR3 is 17 amino acids. Germline CDR1 is SNHLY and CDR2 is FYNNEI. V shed 11 bases and J 2 bases; nucleotides not matched to a gene: 10.